This record covers a single T cell receptor beta chain. Trimming cost V 5 bases and J 4 bases, with 18 bases left between them. Germline V gives CDR1 SGHRS, CDR2 YFSETQ. The CDR3 runs 15 residues. Living in about two dozen US areas, the participants were between 18 and 89 years of age. This record comes from a study of blood T cell repertoires in COVID-19. Data came from immunoSEQ multiplex PCR; TCRdb stores just in-frame clones and leaves some out. The table includes about 400,000 clones, nearly 90% detected once. This receptor was taken from a woman aged 40 to 49 with acute COVID-19. The rearrangement links TRBV5-1 to TRBJ1-1; D is unresolved. The sequenced sample consisted of PBMCs or T cells enriched from blood (not recorded which). Here the CDR3 reads CASRPLPIEGTEAFF. As DNA, the CDR3 is TGCGCCAGCAGGCCACTGCCAATCGAGGGCACTGAAGCTTTCTTT.